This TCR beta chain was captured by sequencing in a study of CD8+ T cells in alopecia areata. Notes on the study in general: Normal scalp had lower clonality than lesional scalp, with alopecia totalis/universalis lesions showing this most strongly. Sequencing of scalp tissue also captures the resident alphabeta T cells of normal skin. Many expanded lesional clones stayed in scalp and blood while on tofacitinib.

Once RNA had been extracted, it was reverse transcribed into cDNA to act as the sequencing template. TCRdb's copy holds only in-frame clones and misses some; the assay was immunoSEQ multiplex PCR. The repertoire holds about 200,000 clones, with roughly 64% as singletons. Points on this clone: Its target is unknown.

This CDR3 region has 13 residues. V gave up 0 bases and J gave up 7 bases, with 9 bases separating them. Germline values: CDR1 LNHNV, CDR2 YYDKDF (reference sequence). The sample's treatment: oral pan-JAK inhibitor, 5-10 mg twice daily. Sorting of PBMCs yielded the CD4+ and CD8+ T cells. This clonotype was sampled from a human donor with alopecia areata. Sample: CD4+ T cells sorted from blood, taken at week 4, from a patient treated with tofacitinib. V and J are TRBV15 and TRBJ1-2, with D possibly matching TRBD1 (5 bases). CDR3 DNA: TGTGCCACCAGCAGAGACCAGGGTTTTGGCTACACCTTC. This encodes CATSRDQGFGYTF.